This note documents a single T cell receptor (beta chain) sequence. Methods used by the authors: Amplification of reference gene primers was used by the study to estimate nucleated cell counts. The table came from immunoSEQ multiplex PCR; TCRdb's copy has only in-frame clones and leaves some out. V and J calls and clone size are given by that table; D and trimming were obtained from the DNA. The sample lists about 100,000 clones; around 86% were seen once. This record belongs to a study of blood T cell repertoires in COVID-19. Study details: Acute and convalescent COVID-19 samples came from the United States, Italy and Spain. PBMCs, B-cell-depleted T cells, or T cells provided the cDNA or gDNA that made up the material.

Sequenced material: peripheral blood. The source of this sequence is a man aged 60-69 years with acute or convalescent COVID-19.

The CDR3 DNA sequence: TGTGCCAGCAGCGTAAGCGCGGAGGTTCTAAGTGGCTACACCTTC. Translation gives CASSVSAEVLSGYTF. The chain employs TRBV9 and TRBJ1-2; no clear D gene. The germline gives CDR1 SGDLS, CDR2 YYNGEE. V was shortened by 1 base and J by 7 bases, with 17 bases between the two germline ends. This CDR3 comprises 15 residues. The full variable domain, in which reference TRBV9 and TRBJ1-2 provide the parts outside the CDR3, is DSGVTQTPKHLITATGQRVTLRCSPRSGDLSVYWYQQSLDQGLQFLIQYYNGEERAKGNILERFSAQQFPDLHSELNLSSLELGDSALYFCASSVSAEVLSGYTFGSGTRLTVV.